What follows describes a single TCR beta chain. No antigen is known for it. The primer mix had 60 Vbeta and 13 Jbeta primers. Repertoires were generated with immunoSEQ multiplex PCR, while TCRdb's copy carries only in-frame clones and drops some. The sample shows 150,000 to 180,000 clones, roughly 80% of them seen only once. V lost 1 base, J lost 4 bases, and 15 bases lay in between. The CDR3 has 16 residues. Germline V gene sequence: CDR1 SGHVS, CDR2 FNYEAQ. This entry is derived from a study of cytomegalovirus exposure and HLA in healthy donors. General study results and limits: More clonal expansion characterized HLA-associated TCR beta chains than equally common others in a later analysis.

Material for sequencing was PBMCs. V and J are TRBV7-6 and TRBJ2-3; D perhaps matches TRBD2 (7 bases). This receptor was obtained from a woman aged 35 to 49 in good health and CMV-seronegative. In nucleotides, the CDR3 is TGTGCCAGCAGCTTAGAGGGGGGGGGTTCCGCAGATACGCAGTATTTT. Encoded protein: CASSLEGGGSADTQYF.